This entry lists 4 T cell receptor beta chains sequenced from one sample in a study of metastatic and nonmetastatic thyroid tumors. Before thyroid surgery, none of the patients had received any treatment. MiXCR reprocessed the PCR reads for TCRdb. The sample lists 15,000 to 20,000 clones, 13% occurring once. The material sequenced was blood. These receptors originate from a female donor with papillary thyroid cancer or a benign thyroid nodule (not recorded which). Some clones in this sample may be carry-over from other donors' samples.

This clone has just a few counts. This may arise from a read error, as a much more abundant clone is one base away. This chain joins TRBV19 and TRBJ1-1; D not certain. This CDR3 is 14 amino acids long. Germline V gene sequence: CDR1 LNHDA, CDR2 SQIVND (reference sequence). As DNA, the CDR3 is TGTGCCAGTAGTATCGGTCAAAGGGATACTGGAGCTTTCTTT. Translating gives CASSIGQRDTGAFF.

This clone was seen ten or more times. The CDR3 DNA reads as TGCGCCAGCAGCCGACAGGGGACCTACGACTACGAGCAGTACTTC. It encodes CASSRQGTYDYEQYF. V gene TRBV4-1 combines with J gene TRBJ2-7; the match to TRBD1 covers 8 bases. There are 15 residues in the CDR3. Per germline, CDR1 MGHRA and CDR2 YSYEKL. V lost 4 bases to trimming and J lost 3 bases; unmatched junction nucleotides: 8.

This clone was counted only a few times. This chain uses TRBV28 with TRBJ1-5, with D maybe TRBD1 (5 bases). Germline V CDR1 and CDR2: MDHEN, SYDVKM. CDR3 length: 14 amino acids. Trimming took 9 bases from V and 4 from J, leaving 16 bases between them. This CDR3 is CARSSGHPNQPQHF. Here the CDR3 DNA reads TGTGCCAGAAGCTCGGGGCACCCTAATCAGCCCCAGCATTTT.

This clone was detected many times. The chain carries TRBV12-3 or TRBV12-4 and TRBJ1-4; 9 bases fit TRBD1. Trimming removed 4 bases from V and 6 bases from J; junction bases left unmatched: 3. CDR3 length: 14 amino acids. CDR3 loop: CASSSTGGDEKLFF. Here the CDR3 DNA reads TGTGCCAGCAGTTCCACAGGGGGCGATGAAAAACTGTTTTTT.